These 24 T cell receptor beta chains share one sample of origin, sequenced in a study of shared clonotypes between healthy human individuals. The method was immunoSEQ multiplex PCR; TCRdb's version includes in-frame clones alone and lacks a portion of them. Counted here are roughly 2.4 million clones, about 94% occurring once; the ten biggest clones make up roughly 0.13%. The specimen was naive CD4+ T cells sorted from blood. Subset defined: CD45RA+ positively selected. The origin of the receptors is a man aged 18-30 years in good health.

This chain connects TRBV7-9 to TRBJ1-5, with TRBD1 identical over 7 bases. Unmatched junction bases numbered 1, after V lost 4 bases and J lost 1 base. Looked up from germline, CDR1 is SEHNR and CDR2 is FQNEAQ (reference sequence). The CDR3 covers 14 residues. CDR3: CASSSTGSNQPQHF. CDR3 sequence (DNA): TGTGCCAGCAGCTCGACAGGGAGCAATCAGCCCCAGCATTTT.

V is TRBV7-6 and J is TRBJ1-4; 10 bases line up with TRBD1. The CDR3 has 15 residues. From germline, CDR1 is SGHVS and CDR2 FNYEAQ. The junction had 3 bases not matched to a gene; V was cut back by 0 bases and J by 8 bases. The CDR3: CASSLAGQGDEKLFF. DNA for the CDR3: TGTGCCAGCAGCTTAGCAGGACAGGGGGACGAAAAACTGTTTTTT.

This chain joins TRBV6-5 and TRBJ1-3, with D perhaps TRBD1 (6 bases). The CDR3 contains 14 residues. The V end was cut by 2 bases, the J end by 4 bases, with 9 bases between. CDR1 and CDR2 (germline): MNHEY, SVGAGI. In DNA form, the CDR3 reads TGTGCCAGCAGTTACGGACAGAGGGGAAACACCATATATTTT. Its translation: CASSYGQRGNTIYF.

V is TRBV7-2 and J is TRBJ2-3, with 9 bases matching TRBD2. The CDR3 is 15 amino acids. J lost 4 bases, V lost 4 bases, and 6 bases had no gene match. The germline gives CDR1 SGHTA, CDR2 FQGNSA. The CDR3 sequence is CASSSRRTSADTQYF. The CDR3 DNA follows: TGTGCCAGCAGCTCCCGTAGGACTAGCGCAGATACGCAGTATTTT.

The CDR3 sequence is CASRVEQGNEKLFF. The CDR3 nucleotides are TGTGCCAGCCGAGTGGAACAGGGTAATGAAAAACTGTTTTTT. This sequence joins TRBV2 and TRBJ1-4, with a possible D match to TRBD1 (6 bases). V was pared by 8 bases and J by 4 bases, with 14 bases between. This CDR3 has 14 amino acids. Germline V gene sequence: CDR1 SNHLY, CDR2 FYNNEI. The full variable domain, rest sourced from reference TRBV2 and TRBJ1-4, is EPEVTQTPSHQVTQMGQEVILRCVPISNHLYFYWYRQILGQKVEFLVSFYNNEISEKSEIFDDQFSVERPDGSNFTLKIRSTKLEDSAMYFCASRVEQGNEKLFFGSGTQLSVL.

The chain employs TRBV29-1 and TRBJ1-4; a possible D gene is TRBD1 (6 bases). Germline loops: CDR1 SQVTM, CDR2 ANQGSEA. This CDR3 is 15 amino acids long. The V end was cut by 6 bases, the J end by 0 bases, with 14 bases between. The CDR3 DNA follows: TGCAGCGTACGCCTGGACAGTGCAACTAATGAAAAACTGTTTTTT. This gives the protein CSVRLDSATNEKLFF.

This sequence joins TRBV4-1 and TRBJ2-5; 14 bases are shared with TRBD2. The CDR3 is 18 amino acids. The germline V gene has CDR1 MGHRA and CDR2 YSYEKL. V gave up 5 bases and J gave up 0 bases; unmatched junction bases: 8. The CDR3 spells CASSTGTSGGVYQETQYF. CDR3 DNA sequence: TGCGCCAGCAGCACTGGGACTAGCGGGGGCGTATACCAAGAGACCCAGTACTTC.

This chain connects TRBV29-1 to TRBJ2-4; 8 bases align to TRBD1. The length of the CDR3 is 15 residues. V was pared by 6 bases and J by 0 bases, with 7 bases of the junction left unmatched. Germline V CDR1 and CDR2: SQVTM, ANQGSEA. The CDR3 nucleotides are TGCAGCGTCGGCGACAGGGGTCTAGCCAAAAACATTCAGTACTTC. Translated: CSVGDRGLAKNIQYF.

As for this clone: Other nucleotide sequences from this sample produce the same CDR3. The gene calls are TRBV5-1 and TRBJ1-6; TRBD1 agrees at 8 bases. The CDR3 has 15 amino acids. After removal of 0 bases from V and 9 bases from J, the junction contained 5 bases not matched to a gene. Germline CDR1 SGHRS, CDR2 YFSETQ. CDR3 nucleotide sequence: TGCGCCAGCAGCTTGGTGACAGGGGTCGGTTCACCCCTCCACTTT. It specifies CASSLVTGVGSPLHF.

Note on this clone: The same CDR3 can be traced to other DNA sequences in this sample. J is TRBJ1-3 and V is TRBV6-6; possibly TRBD1 for D (6 bases). There are 14 residues in the CDR3. V shed 4 bases and J shed 2 bases, with 9 bases lying between them. From germline, CDR1 is MNHNY and CDR2 SVGAGI (reference sequence). The CDR3 DNA is TGTGCCAGCAGTTCAGGGGTCCCTGGAAACACCATATATTTT. Amino acids: CASSSGVPGNTIYF.

This sequence joins TRBV6-1 and TRBJ2-3; a weak D match, TRBD2 (6 bases). Germline loops: CDR1 MNHNS, CDR2 SASEGT. Deletions cut 5 bases from V and 5 bases from J, with 14 bases between. This CDR3 comprises 14 residues. CDR3 in DNA: TGTGCCAGCAGTCGCGGGGATAGAAAAGATACGCAGTATTTT. This gives the protein CASSRGDRKDTQYF.

V and J are TRBV7-2 and TRBJ2-1; TRBD2 is a possible D gene (6 bases). CDR1 and CDR2 from the germline V gene are SGHTA and FQGNSA. The CDR3 is 14 residues long. Deletions cut 2 bases from V and 8 bases from J, with 13 bases between. CDR3 sequence: CASSLSGVSDEQFF. The CDR3 DNA reads TGTGCCAGCAGCTTATCGGGAGTGTCCGATGAGCAGTTCTTC.

The V gene is TRBV7-2, the J gene TRBJ2-7; D remains unclear. The germline V and J ends were trimmed by 3 bases and 6 bases, with 6 bases remaining between them. This CDR3 region has 11 residues. The germline V gene has CDR1 SGHTA and CDR2 FQGNSA. Written as DNA, the CDR3 is TGTGCCAGCAGCTTCGGTGGCGAGCAGTACTTC. Amino acid sequence: CASSFGGEQYF.

V gene TRBV6-5 combines with J gene TRBJ1-6, with D possibly being TRBD1 (6 bases). The germline V and J ends were trimmed by 7 bases and 7 bases, with 11 bases remaining between them. CDR1 MNHEY and CDR2 SVGAGI come from the germline V gene. The CDR3 spans 13 residues. The DNA for the CDR3 is TGTGCCAGCACTCAAACAGGGAATTCACCCCTCCACTTT. It translates to CASTQTGNSPLHF.

This chain joins TRBV10-2 and TRBJ2-5; D may correspond to TRBD1 or TRBD2 (5 bases each). The V and J ends lost 6 bases and 5 bases respectively, with 19 bases between them. Germline CDR1 and CDR2: WSHSY and SAAADI. This CDR3 spans 15 amino acids. CDR3 loop: CASSLSGTTRETQYF. CDR3 bases: TGCGCCAGCAGCTTGTCAGGGACCACTAGGGAGACCCAGTACTTC.

V and J are TRBV6-1 and TRBJ1-2; 7 bases are shared with TRBD1. This CDR3 contains 15 residues. V shed 4 bases, J shed 7 bases, and the junction held 12 bases outside the gene matches. Germline V lookup: CDR1 MNHNS, CDR2 SASEGT. The CDR3 coding sequence is TGTGCCAGCAGTGGGGCTATCGCGACAGGGTCTGGCTACACCTTC. This encodes CASSGAIATGSGYTF.

The chain couples TRBV2 to TRBJ2-7; D possibly matches TRBD1 or TRBD2 (5 bases each). V dropped 4 bases and J dropped 0 bases, with 16 bases sitting between them. The CDR3 length is 16 residues. The germline V gene encodes CDR1 SNHLY and CDR2 FYNNEI. The CDR3 DNA reads as TGTGCCAGCAGTGTCTCGGGGCGGGCCCTCTCCTACGAGCAGTACTTC. This encodes CASSVSGRALSYEQYF.

The chain is built from TRBV2 and TRBJ1-2; 7 positions agree with TRBD1. The length of the CDR3 is 14 residues. The germline CDR1 and CDR2 sequences are SNHLY and FYNNEI. J was trimmed by 6 bases and V by 7 bases; bases with no gene match: 11. CDR3 protein: CASTGWDSRHGYTF. Written as DNA, the CDR3 is TGTGCCAGCACTGGGTGGGACAGTCGCCATGGCTACACCTTC.

The chain joins TRBV7-9 to TRBJ1-5; possibly TRBD1 for D (5 bases). Germline lookup yields CDR1 SEHNR and CDR2 FQNEAQ (reference sequence). This CDR3 contains 16 residues. Trimming shortened V by 0 bases and J by 4 bases, and 13 bases separated the two germline ends. For the CDR3, the DNA is TGTGCCAGCAGCTTAGCGGCGGCAGGGTCTAATCAGCCCCAGCATTTT. Translated: CASSLAAAGSNQPQHF.

V is TRBV10-1 and J is TRBJ2-5; 7 positions match TRBD1. With V trimmed by 9 bases and J by 3 bases, 10 bases remained unmatched. CDR1 and CDR2 from the germline V gene are WNHNN and SYGVQD (reference sequence). The CDR3 runs to 14 residues. CDR3 sequence reads: CARVPGQRKETQYF. CDR3 sequence (DNA): TGCGCCAGAGTGCCGGGACAGCGAAAAGAGACCCAGTACTTC.

The genes are TRBV30 and TRBJ2-7, with 9 bases aligning to TRBD1. Trimming at V came to 6 bases and at J to 2 bases, leaving 2 bases not matched to a gene. This CDR3 contains 12 residues. The germline gives CDR1 GTSNPN, CDR2 SVGIG (reference sequence). CDR3 amino acids: CACGQGTYEQYF. The CDR3, as DNA: TGTGCCTGCGGACAGGGGACCTACGAGCAGTACTTC.

This clone was detected only once. The chain combines TRBV5-1 with TRBJ2-6, with no clear D. Germline V gene data show CDR1 as SGHRS and CDR2 as YFSETQ. V lost 1 base and J 2 bases, leaving 7 bases between the germline ends. This CDR3 is 15 amino acids long. The CDR3 reads CASSLSVTGANVLTF. The CDR3 region has the DNA TGCGCCAGCAGCTTGAGTGTAACTGGGGCCAACGTCCTGACTTTC.

This chain uses TRBV19 with TRBJ1-1, with 8 bases identical to TRBD1. The CDR3 is 19 residues long. CDR1 is LNHDA and CDR2 is SQIVND in the germline V gene (reference sequence). After removal of 4 bases from V and 3 bases from J, the junction contained 19 bases not matched to a gene. CDR3 region: CASSRGLASWQGAHTEAFF. CDR3 sequence (DNA): TGTGCCAGTAGTAGGGGATTGGCTTCATGGCAGGGGGCGCACACTGAAGCTTTCTTT.

CDR3 bases: TGTGCCAGTAGTACCCTCGGCGGACAGGGGGCCTACGAGCAGTACTTC. Protein product: CASSTLGGQGAYEQYF. This chain joins TRBV19 and TRBJ2-7; 10 nucleotides align to TRBD1. J gave up 2 bases and V 4 bases, and 8 bases lay outside the gene matches. Germline V gene lookup returns CDR1 LNHDA and CDR2 SQIVND (reference sequence). This CDR3 spans 16 amino acids.